The present T cell receptor (beta chain) was sequenced within a study of T cells in Graves' hyperthyroidism and ophthalmopathy. Study results and caveats: Model predictions of ophthalmopathy came a median approximately 6.5 months before onset.

PBMCs were derived from about 10 ml fresh peripheral blood. The V end was cut by 8 bases, the J end by 6 bases, with 12 bases between. The CDR3 extends over 12 amino acids. CDR1 is SEHNR and CDR2 is FQNEAQ in the germline V gene (reference sequence). RNA transcripts yielded amplified TCR beta CDR3 regions. First-round RT-PCR of the TCR CDR3 relied on the HTBI primer set. In TCRdb, the multiplex PCR reads were re-called with MiXCR into one record per CDR3 protein. The sample records 550,000 to 600,000 distinct CDR3 sequences, approximately 14% being singletons. A note on this clonotype: Its antigen is still unknown.

The source is a woman in her late teens or twenties with Graves' ophthalmopathy. The genes are TRBV7-9 and TRBJ2-3; maybe TRBD2 (7 bases). Source material: blood. This chain's CDR3 is CASEGGPDTQYF. CDR3 coding DNA: TGTGCCAGCGAGGGGGGGCCGGATACGCAGTATTTT.